Below are 14 T cell receptor beta chains sequenced from a single sample in a study of blood T cell repertoires in COVID-19. The data were produced by immunoSEQ multiplex PCR, yet TCRdb's version contains in-frame clones alone and is incomplete. The data hold about 170,000 clones, with about 92% observed a single time. Material: peripheral blood. These receptor sequences come from a man aged 25-45 years with COVID-19, enrolled during active disease.

The chain joins TRBV12-3 or TRBV12-4 to TRBJ1-3; D gene ambiguous. This CDR3 spans 12 amino acids. Trimming took 7 bases from V and 4 from J, leaving 8 bases between them. The CDR3 DNA reads as TGTGCCAGCACTCCGGAGGGAAACACCATATATTTT. Protein product: CASTPEGNTIYF.

The chain recombines TRBV28 with TRBJ1-5, with D unclear. CDR3 length: 12 amino acids. Trimming shortened V by 5 bases and J by 4 bases, and 6 bases separated the two germline ends. CDR1 MDHEN and CDR2 SYDVKM come from the germline V gene. Here the CDR3 DNA reads TGTGCCAGCAGTCTGACTAATCAGCCCCAGCATTTT. Its translation is CASSLTNQPQHF.

V and J are TRBV5-1 and TRBJ2-7; TRBD2 aligns across 12 bases. Per germline, CDR1 SGHRS and CDR2 YFSETQ. The junction had 7 bases not matched to a gene; V was cut back by 3 bases and J by 9 bases. CDR3 length: 14 residues. Here the CDR3 reads CASSSLAGGSRQYF. The CDR3 DNA reads TGCGCCAGCAGCTCCCTAGCGGGAGGGTCTCGGCAGTACTTC. The full variable domain, its missing parts supplied by reference TRBV5-1 and TRBJ2-7, is KAGVTQTPRYLIKTRGQQVTLSCSPISGHRSVSWYQQTPGQGLQFLFEYFSETQRNKGNFPGRFSGRQFSNSRSEMNVSTLELGDSALYLCASSSLAGGSRQYFGPGTRLTVT.

V usage is TRBV7-9 and J usage is TRBJ1-6; D uncertain. The CDR3 covers 18 residues. Trimming removed 0 bases at V and 0 bases at J, with 12 bases between. Looked up from germline, CDR1 is SEHNR and CDR2 is FQNEAQ (reference sequence). The CDR3 DNA reads TGTGCCAGCAGCTTAGCAATAGCAGAGAGCTCCTATAATTCACCCCTCCACTTT. Translated: CASSLAIAESSYNSPLHF.

The rearrangement uses TRBV5-1 and TRBJ1-1; 7 bases are shared with TRBD1. CDR3 length: 22 amino acids. Trimming at V came to 3 bases and at J to 1 base, leaving 27 bases not matched to a gene. Looked up from germline, CDR1 is SGHRS and CDR2 is YFSETQ. The CDR3 bases are TGCGCCAGCAGCTCACCCTACCCACTACAACAGGGGACCCAATTACCGAACACTGAAGCTTTCTTT. Translating it yields CASSSPYPLQQGTQLPNTEAFF.

This chain joins TRBV29-1 and TRBJ2-4; possible D gene TRBD2, 6 bases. CDR3 size: 11 residues. Trimming cost V 5 bases and J 9 bases, with 11 bases left between them. Germline CDR1 and CDR2: SQVTM and ANQGSEA. The chain's CDR3 is CSVLWGVIQYF. The CDR3 region has the DNA TGCAGCGTTCTCTGGGGGGTCATTCAGTACTTC.

The chain has TRBV18 and TRBJ2-7; 7 bases map to TRBD1. In germline, CDR1 is KGHSH, CDR2 LQKENI. The CDR3 consists of 14 residues. V lost 8 bases to trimming and J lost 6 bases; unmatched junction nucleotides: 13. The CDR3 reads CASRPGQVIGEQYF. CDR3 nucleotide sequence: TGTGCCAGCAGACCCGGACAGGTAATAGGCGAGCAGTACTTC.

The chain recombines TRBV6-2 or TRBV6-3 with TRBJ2-1; no firm D call. CDR1 and CDR2 (germline): MNHEY, SVGEGT. V lost 6 bases and J 7 bases, leaving 13 bases between the germline ends. This CDR3 has 13 residues. The DNA of the CDR3 is TGTGCCAGCAGCCCCGTCCCTAGAAATGAGCAGTTCTTC. Amino acids: CASSPVPRNEQFF.

The rearrangement joins TRBV7-3 to TRBJ1-2; TRBD1 agrees at 9 bases. The germline V gene has CDR1 SGHTA and CDR2 FQGTGA. The trim removed 0 bases at V and 2 bases at J, leaving 13 bases unmatched. CDR3 size: 19 residues. The CDR3 DNA sequence: TGTGCCAGCAGCTTAACGTATCAGAGTCCGGGACAGGGAAACTATGGCTACACCTTC. Translating gives CASSLTYQSPGQGNYGYTF.

This clone was detected only once. The chain uses TRBV5-1 and TRBJ2-7; 9 nucleotides match TRBD1. The ends lost 3 bases at V and 7 bases at J; junction bases unmatched: 8. CDR3 size: 14 residues. Per germline, CDR1 SGHRS and CDR2 YFSETQ. CDR3 coding DNA: TGCGCCAGCAGCTCTCGGGACAGGGCAAGAGAGCAGTACTTC. The encoded protein is CASSSRDRAREQYF.

The chain carries TRBV7-2 and TRBJ2-7; D is possibly TRBD1 (5 bases). Germline V gene data show CDR1 as SGHTA and CDR2 as FQGNSA. V lost 5 bases and J 0 bases, leaving 14 bases between the germline ends. The CDR3 is 15 amino acids. In nucleotides, the CDR3 is TGTGCCAGCAGCCCAGCACAGGTGATCTCCTACGAGCAGTACTTC. Encoded protein: CASSPAQVISYEQYF.

The rearrangement links TRBV27 to TRBJ1-1; TRBD1 agrees at 11 bases. The CDR3 covers 16 residues. J lost 8 bases, V lost 4 bases, and 12 bases had no gene match. Germline V lookup: CDR1 MNHEY, CDR2 SMNVEV (reference sequence). Written as DNA, the CDR3 is TGTGCCAGCAGTTCCGGACAGGGGGCGAGGTTTGCGGAAGCTTTCTTT. Protein sequence: CASSSGQGARFAEAFF.

The chain couples TRBV7-2 to TRBJ1-2, with TRBD1 as a possible D gene (6 bases). The CDR3 is made up of 15 amino acids. Looked up from germline, CDR1 is SGHTA and CDR2 is FQGNSA. Trimming left V 1 base short and J 2 bases short, with 11 bases between. The CDR3 DNA reads as TGTGCCAGCAGCTTAGGGGCGGGGGCGAACTATGGCTACACCTTC. This codes for CASSLGAGANYGYTF.

The rearrangement uses TRBV13 and TRBJ2-6; D gene unclear. V lost 5 bases and J lost 4, with 9 bases in between. The CDR3 is made up of 14 amino acids. CDR1 and CDR2 (germline): PRHDT, FYEKMQ (reference sequence). The CDR3 loop reads CASSLFAGANVLTF. The CDR3 DNA follows: TGTGCCAGCAGCCTATTTGCCGGGGCCAACGTCCTGACTTTC. Variable domain in full (rest from reference TRBV13 and TRBJ2-6): AAGVIQSPRHLIKEKRETATLKCYPIPRHDTVYWYQQGPGQDPQFLISFYEKMQSDKGSIPDRFSAQQFSDYHSELNMSSLELGDSALYFCASSLFAGANVLTFGAGSRLTVL.